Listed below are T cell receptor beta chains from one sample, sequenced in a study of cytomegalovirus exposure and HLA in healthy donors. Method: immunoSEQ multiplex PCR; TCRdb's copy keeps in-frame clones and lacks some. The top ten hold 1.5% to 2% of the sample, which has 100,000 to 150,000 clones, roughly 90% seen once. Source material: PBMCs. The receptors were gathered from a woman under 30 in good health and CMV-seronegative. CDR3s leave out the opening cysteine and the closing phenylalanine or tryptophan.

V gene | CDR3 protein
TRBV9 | ASSVGTFSGNEQF
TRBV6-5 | ASNSGTSGSNEQY
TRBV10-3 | AISDGTSGYNEQF
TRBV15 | ATSINRGRISEAF
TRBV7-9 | AVPQAGQKNTEAF
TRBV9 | ASSVGVAALFGKETQY
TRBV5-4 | ASSLDQGGNTEAF
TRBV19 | ASSSTGTGNMNTEAF
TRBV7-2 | ASSSYLRGQNTGELF
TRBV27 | ASKLTHPTGELF
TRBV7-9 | ASSPTGGYSPLH